These 8 T cell receptor beta chains share one sample of origin, sequenced in a study of blood T cell repertoires in COVID-19. Sequencing used immunoSEQ multiplex PCR; TCRdb keeps in-frame clones, though not all of them. The table has 45,000 to 60,000 clones, approximately 86% seen once. Sample: peripheral blood. All receptors derive from a man between 70 and 80 years old with active COVID-19.

This chain links TRBV20-1 with TRBJ1-3; maybe TRBD1 (5 bases). V was shortened by 3 bases and J by 4 bases, with 10 bases between the two germline ends. In germline, CDR1 is DFQATT, CDR2 SNEGSKA (reference sequence). This CDR3 spans 13 amino acids. CDR3 protein: CSASLGQGNTIYF. CDR3 DNA: TGCAGTGCTAGTCTAGGACAAGGAAACACCATATATTTT.

This sequence joins TRBV3-1 (or the pseudogene TRBV3-2) and TRBJ1-1, with no clear D. The germline V and J ends were trimmed by 2 bases and 8 bases, with 6 bases remaining between them. The CDR3 is 11 residues long. Looked up from germline, CDR1 is LGHDT and CDR2 is YNNKEL (reference sequence). The CDR3 sequence is CASSQREEAFF. DNA of the CDR3: TGTGCCAGCAGCCAACGGGAAGAAGCTTTCTTT.

The chain combines TRBV5-6 with TRBJ1-5; 7 positions agree with TRBD1. Germline lookup yields CDR1 SGHDT and CDR2 YYEEEE. Unmatched junction bases numbered 5, after V lost 2 bases and J lost 0 bases. The CDR3 loop spans 16 amino acids. The CDR3 bases are TGTGCCAGCAGCTTTACCGGGACAGTTAGCAATCAGCCCCAGCATTTT. This encodes CASSFTGTVSNQPQHF. Together with reference TRBV5-6 and TRBJ1-5, the CDR3 gives the full variable domain: DAGVTQSPTHLIKTRGQQVTLRCSPKSGHDTVSWYQQALGQGPQFIFQYYEEEERQRGNFPDRFSGHQFPNYSSELNVNALLLGDSALYLCASSFTGTVSNQPQHFGDGTRLSIL.

This chain joins TRBV9 and TRBJ2-3, with D hard to call. The CDR3 spans 14 residues. The V end was cut by 7 bases, the J end by 5 bases, with 17 bases between. Germline CDR1 is SGDLS and CDR2 is YYNGEE. CDR3 protein: CASGVASGLDTQYF. The DNA for the CDR3 is TGTGCCAGCGGAGTAGCCTCGGGTCTAGATACGCAGTATTTT.

CDR3 DNA sequence: TGTGCCAGCAGCGAAGGACAGGGGTCTACCCTACCAGCCACAGATACGCAGTATTTT. This sequence encodes CASSEGQGSTLPATDTQYF. The chain links TRBV7-2 to TRBJ2-3, with TRBD1 matching 9 bases. The CDR3 runs to 19 residues. Germline-derived CDR1 and CDR2 are SGHTA and FQGNSA. The ends lost 5 bases at V and 2 bases at J; junction bases unmatched: 17.

DNA of the CDR3: TGTGCCAGTAGTATTGCGAGGGGGCTCCAAGAGACCCAGTACTTC. Amino acids: CASSIARGLQETQYF. This rearrangement joins TRBV19 to TRBJ2-5; TRBD1 matches at 7 bases. The CDR3 covers 15 residues. Germline assignment: CDR1 LNHDA and CDR2 SQIVND (reference sequence). Losses at the gene ends were 3 bases for V and 1 base for J; bases not matched to a gene: 5.

V usage is TRBV5-6 and J usage is TRBJ2-7; 7 nucleotides line up with TRBD1. The CDR3 runs 15 residues. CDR1 and CDR2 (germline): SGHDT, YYEEEE. J lost 1 base, V lost 3 bases, and 7 bases had no gene match. The CDR3 nucleotides are TGTGCCAGCAGCTCCGGGACAGCAAGTTCCTACGAGCAGTACTTC. It is translated as CASSSGTASSYEQYF.

V and J are TRBV27 and TRBJ1-1; no definite D call. This CDR3 is built from 15 residues. Germline CDR1 and CDR2: MNHEY and SMNVEV (reference sequence). Between the trimmed V and J ends, which lost 8 bases and 5 bases, there was a span of 21 bases. The CDR3 loop is CASYGIDAGWTEAFF. In DNA, the CDR3 is TGTGCCAGCTATGGAATTGACGCGGGTTGGACTGAAGCTTTCTTT.